One sample yielded the 16 T cell receptor beta chains listed below, sequenced in a study of blood T cells in healthy people across ages. Next came a second PCR, run for about 6 to 12 cycles, which used a sample-barcoded 5' primer along with a J-beta primer mix. One entry per CDR3 protein, called by TCRdb with MiXCR from the 5' RACE reads. This sample has about 320,000 distinct CDR3 sequences; roughly 26% occur once, and the top ten carry about 30%. The sequenced material came from blood. Source of these receptors: a woman between 65 and 79 years old in good health.

This clonotype was picked up a small number of times. V and J are TRBV6-6 and TRBJ2-3, with 9 bases that match TRBD1. CDR3 length equals 16 residues. Germline V lookup: CDR1 MNHNY, CDR2 SVGAGI (reference sequence). J lost 6 bases, V lost 3 bases, and 10 bases had no gene match. The DNA for the CDR3 is TGTGCCAGCAGTTATCTGGTGGGGGGACAGGGCGATACGCAGTATTTT. Residues: CASSYLVGGQGDTQYF.

This CDR3 reads CASSSRDKNNEQFF. The DNA of the CDR3 is TGTGCCAGCAGCTCCCGGGACAAAAACAATGAGCAGTTCTTC. The chain joins TRBV7-9 to TRBJ2-1; a weak D match, TRBD1 (6 bases). The germline V gene has CDR1 SEHNR and CDR2 FQNEAQ (reference sequence). V shed 4 bases and J shed 5 bases, with 12 bases lying between them. The CDR3 spans 14 residues.

This rearrangement joins TRBV6-1 to TRBJ1-6, with TRBD1 matching 8 bases. V gave up 7 bases and J gave up 8 bases; unmatched junction bases: 7. CDR1 is MNHNS, CDR2 SASEGT, per germline. The CDR3 sequence is 14 residues long. CDR3 residues: CASTRQGWDSPLHF. The CDR3 DNA sequence: TGTGCCAGCACGCGACAGGGGTGGGATTCACCCCTCCACTTT.

The chain is built from TRBV20-1 and TRBJ1-1, with D hard to call. Germline V gives CDR1 DFQATT, CDR2 SNEGSKA (reference sequence). The CDR3 sequence is 10 residues long. V dropped 7 bases and J dropped 11 bases, with 14 bases sitting between them. This CDR3 reads CSVDGRTAFF. CDR3 coding DNA: TGCAGTGTAGACGGGAGGACGGCTTTCTTT.

The chain carries TRBV7-2 and TRBJ1-5; 7 bases fit TRBD1. The CDR3 consists of 15 residues. Germline trimming cut 4 bases from V and 4 bases from J; bases unmatched to any gene: 7. Germline CDR1 and CDR2: SGHTA and FQGNSA. CDR3 region: CASSSETGLNQPQHF. The CDR3 nucleotides are TGTGCCAGCAGCTCCGAGACAGGGTTAAATCAGCCCCAGCATTTT.

The sample holds a few counts of this clonotype. This may be a read error, as it is one base from a much larger clone. The chain links TRBV7-2 to TRBJ1-6; D is undetermined. The germline V gene encodes CDR1 SGHTA and CDR2 FQGNSA. The CDR3 consists of 13 residues. In nucleotides, the CDR3 is TGTGCCAGCAGCCACAGTCGGGATTCACCCCTCTACTTT. This codes for CASSHSRDSPLYF.

The J gene is TRBJ2-7, the V gene TRBV15; D is perhaps TRBD2 (5 bases). Near its end, the DNA agrees better with TRBJ2-5, so the J call may be wrong. The length of the CDR3 is 15 residues. Germline-derived CDR1 and CDR2 are LNHNV and YYDKDF (reference sequence). CDR3 sequence reads: CATSRVEGTAETQYF. The CDR3 nucleotides are TGTGCCACCAGCAGAGTTGAGGGAACGGCGGAGACCCAGTACTTC.

In this sample, this clonotype turned up many times. The V gene is TRBV5-1, the J gene TRBJ2-7; the D gene could be TRBD1 or TRBD2 (5 bases each). There are 13 residues in the CDR3. Germline CDR1 SGHRS, CDR2 YFSETQ. V was shortened by 4 bases and J by 2 bases, with 10 bases between the two germline ends. The CDR3 bases are TGCGCCAGCAGCCAACAGGAGGCCTACGAGCAGTACTTC. Translating it yields CASSQQEAYEQYF. The full variable domain, its missing parts supplied by reference TRBV5-1 and TRBJ2-7, is KAGVTQTPRYLIKTRGQQVTLSCSPISGHRSVSWYQQTPGQGLQFLFEYFSETQRNKGNFPGRFSGRQFSNSRSEMNVSTLELGDSALYLCASSQQEAYEQYFGPGTRLTVT.

Turning to this clonotype: A single base separates this from a much larger clone, so it may be a read error. The rearrangement joins TRBV7-2 to TRBJ2-2; D might be TRBD1 or TRBD2, each matching 6 bases. The germline CDR1 and CDR2 sequences are SGHTA and FQGNSA. The length of the CDR3 is 13 residues. CDR3 DNA sequence: TGTGCCAGCAGCTTATGGGACACCGGGGGGCTGTTTTTT. Amino acid sequence: CASSLWDTGGLFF. The whole variable domain, filled in from reference TRBV7-2 and TRBJ2-2, reads GAGVSQSPSNKVTEKGKDVELRCDPISGHTALYWYRQSLGQGLEFLIYFQGNSAPDKSGLPSDRFSAERTGGSVSTLTIQRTQQEDSAVYLCASSLWDTGGLFFGEGSRLTVL.

The chain carries TRBV28 and TRBJ1-4; D may be TRBD1 (5 bases). CDR3 length equals 13 residues. Germline CDR1 is MDHEN and CDR2 is SYDVKM. With 5 bases removed from V and 9 bases from J, the gap between germline ends came to 13 bases. DNA for the CDR3: TGTGCCAGCAGTACACCAACAGGAAAAAAACTGTTTTTT. This codes for CASSTPTGKKLFF.

On this clonotype itself: An end of the junction differs from the germline gene, which may be a read error. This chain uses TRBV7-2 with TRBJ2-5; D is unclear. The CDR3 runs 13 residues. Germline loops: CDR1 SGHTA, CDR2 FQGNSA. In DNA, the CDR3 is TGTGCCAGCAGCTTAACCCCTCGAGAGGCCCAGTACTTC. Translating it yields CASSLTPREAQYF.

The table lists this clonotype with a few counts. The chain links TRBV20-1 to TRBJ1-6; 12 bases line up with TRBD1. The CDR3 contains 14 residues. Germline values: CDR1 DFQATT, CDR2 SNEGSKA (reference sequence). The V gene end was trimmed by 6 bases and the J gene end by 12 bases; junction bases not matched to a gene: 9. The CDR3 region is CSARPGQGALPLHF. CDR3 nucleotide sequence: TGCAGTGCCAGGCCGGGACAGGGGGCTTTACCCCTCCACTTT.

This clonotype was seen only a few times. The V gene is TRBV20-1, the J gene TRBJ2-5; 12 positions match TRBD2. Gene TRBJ2-1 matches the end of the DNA better, so the J call may be wrong. The CDR3 runs to 15 residues. CDR1 and CDR2 from the germline V gene are DFQATT and SNEGSKA (reference sequence). The CDR3 DNA reads TGCAGTGCTAGAGATTACGCTAGCGGGAGGGATGAGCAGTTCTTC. Protein sequence: CSARDYASGRDEQFF.

The sample holds a few counts of this clonotype. Just one base apart from a much larger clone, this may be a read error. The V gene is TRBV28, the J gene TRBJ2-5; no definite D call. CDR1 and CDR2 from the germline V gene are MDHEN and SYDVKM. Trimming took off 6 bases at V and 4 bases at J, with 15 bases between the two ends. The length of the CDR3 is 14 residues. CDR3 in DNA: TGTGCCAGCAGCCTAACTCACAATGGAGAGACCCAGTACTTC. Its translation: CASSLTHNGETQYF.

V is TRBV7-8 and J is TRBJ2-7; D is ambiguous. The DNA matches TRBJ2-5 better at its end, which makes the J call doubtful. Germline loops: CDR1 SGHVS, CDR2 FQNEAQ. The CDR3 spans 15 residues. This chain's CDR3 is CASSRPLGYQETQYF. In nucleotides, the CDR3 is TGTGCCAGCAGTAGGCCATTAGGCTACCAAGAGACCCAGTACTTC.

This clonotype was seen only a few times. The V and J genes are TRBV28 and TRBJ2-5; a possible D gene is TRBD1 (5 bases). The better agreement between TRBJ2-1 and the DNA end casts doubt on the J call. The CDR3 length is 13 residues. Germline CDR1 reads MDHEN; CDR2 reads SYDVKM. This chain's CDR3 is CASSSDRDNEQFF. The CDR3 DNA follows: TGTGCCAGCAGCTCAGACAGAGACAATGAGCAGTTCTTC.